Below are 10 T cell receptor beta chains sequenced from a single sample in a study of blood T cell repertoires in COVID-19. Profiling relied on immunoSEQ multiplex PCR, and the TCRdb table lists in-frame clones only, not all of them. The profile shows 200,000 to 250,000 clones, around 88% of them singletons. The sample consisted of peripheral blood. These receptors were collected from a woman aged 25 to 39 with COVID-19, enrolled during active disease.

The chain is built from TRBV12-3 or TRBV12-4 and TRBJ1-4; D uncertain. The CDR3 is made up of 12 amino acids. The ends were cut back, 7 bases at V and 5 bases at J, with 8 bases in the middle. The CDR3 DNA reads TGTGCCAGCACAAAGCAAAATGAAAAACTGTTTTTT. This sequence encodes CASTKQNEKLFF.

The chain combines TRBV7-2 with TRBJ2-3; tentative D call: TRBD1 (6 bases). Per germline, CDR1 SGHTA and CDR2 FQGNSA. The CDR3 covers 14 residues. The ends were cut back, 4 bases at V and 5 bases at J, with 13 bases in the middle. The CDR3 here is CASSSYRVGDTQYF. The CDR3 nucleotides read TGTGCCAGCAGCTCCTACAGGGTTGGAGATACGCAGTATTTT. The variable domain in full, with the rest retrieved from reference TRBV7-2 and TRBJ2-3, is GAGVSQSPSNKVTEKGKDVELRCDPISGHTALYWYRQSLGQGLEFLIYFQGNSAPDKSGLPSDRFSAERTGGSVSTLTIQRTQQEDSAVYLCASSSYRVGDTQYFGPGTRLTVL.

The chain couples TRBV5-1 to TRBJ2-1; 12 bases match TRBD2. V lost 5 bases, J lost 8 bases, and 8 bases stayed unmatched. The CDR3 spans 15 residues. Germline values: CDR1 SGHRS, CDR2 YFSETQ. Written as DNA, the CDR3 is TGCGCCAGCAGTCCCCTAGCGGGAGGGCCCCATGAGCAGTTCTTC. It specifies CASSPLAGGPHEQFF.

This rearrangement joins TRBV7-6 to TRBJ2-1, with TRBD2 identical over 15 bases. Germline CDR1 SGHVS, CDR2 FNYEAQ. J gave up 9 bases and V 5 bases, and 5 bases lay outside the gene matches. This CDR3 spans 15 amino acids. For the CDR3, the DNA is TGTGCCAGCAGCGCAGGACTAGCGGGGGGGAGTGAGCAGTTCTTC. Translating it yields CASSAGLAGGSEQFF.

The chain recombines TRBV30 with TRBJ2-3; D remains ambiguous. This CDR3 region has 12 residues. The V gene's germline CDR1 is GTSNPN and CDR2 SVGIG (reference sequence). V was trimmed by 6 bases and J by 4 bases, leaving 11 bases between them. The CDR3 is CACFRSADTQYF. The CDR3 bases are TGTGCCTGCTTTCGGAGTGCAGATACGCAGTATTTT.

In this sample, this clone turned up once. The J gene is TRBJ2-1, the V gene TRBV19, with 9 bases lining up with TRBD2. Trimming took 4 bases from V and 5 from J; bases not matched to a gene: 6. Germline-derived CDR1 and CDR2 are LNHDA and SQIVND (reference sequence). The CDR3 is made up of 15 amino acids. The DNA for the CDR3 is TGTGCCAGTAGTACGCTAGCGGGAACACACAATGAGCAGTTCTTC. It yields the protein CASSTLAGTHNEQFF.

The chain employs TRBV27 and TRBJ2-2; D might be TRBD2 (6 bases). Germline CDR1 reads MNHEY; CDR2 reads SMNVEV (reference sequence). The CDR3 is 17 residues long. Deletions cut 2 bases from V and 4 bases from J, with 17 bases between. This CDR3 is CASSLHPGLRGTGELFF. The CDR3 bases are TGTGCCAGCAGTTTACACCCGGGACTGCGAGGCACCGGGGAGCTGTTTTTT.

This rearrangement joins TRBV25-1 to TRBJ2-2, with a possible D match to TRBD2 (6 bases). Germline loops: CDR1 MGHDK, CDR2 SYGVNS. V was pared by 5 bases and J by 5 bases, with 12 bases between. The CDR3 is 14 amino acids. As DNA, the CDR3 is TGTGCCAGCAGTCGCGGGGCTTCAACCGGGGAGCTGTTTTTT. It specifies CASSRGASTGELFF.

The chain uses TRBV6-6 and TRBJ1-6; the D is unclear. This CDR3 contains 12 residues. CDR1 MNHNY and CDR2 SVGAGI come from the germline V gene (reference sequence). Trimming took 0 bases from V and 15 from J, leaving 9 bases between them. The DNA for the CDR3 is TGTGCCAGCAGTTACTCACCACAGAACCTCCACTTT. This gives the protein CASSYSPQNLHF.

The gene calls are TRBV9 and TRBJ1-6; 8 positions match TRBD1. CDR3 length equals 13 residues. Per the germline V gene, CDR1 is SGDLS and CDR2 is YYNGEE. V dropped 8 bases and J dropped 7; count of bases not matched to a gene: 5. The CDR3 nucleotides are TGTGCCAGTCAGGGACAGGAAAATTCACCCCTCCACTTT. Translated, it gives CASQGQENSPLHF.